The clone carrying this TCR beta chain came up a few times. The data were obtained in a study of T-cell memory formation after mild COVID-19. The length of the CDR3 is 15 residues. CDR1 is SGHVS, CDR2 FQNEAQ, per germline. V dropped 2 bases and J dropped 10; count of bases not matched to a gene: 8. TCRdb re-derived calls from the 5' RACE reads in MiXCR, one entry per CDR3 protein. Among some 330,000 distinct CDR3 sequences listed, 20% to 25% were seen once. The receptor was isolated from an adult woman who had mild COVID-19 (a few samples of this study predate the infection). Cell type and time point are not known. Material for sequencing was PBMCs or a T cell subset sorted from them (not recorded which). The chain couples TRBV7-8 to TRBJ2-1; 10 nucleotides agree with TRBD2. In DNA, the CDR3 is TGTGCCAGCAGCTTAAGCGGGAGGGCCCTAGGGGAGCAGTTCTTC. This sequence encodes CASSLSGRALGEQFF.